The entry below describes one T cell receptor beta chain. Antigen unknown. These data come from a study of T cell clonotyping in hematopoietic cell transplantation. Whole-study results and caveats: Few recipient clonotypes overlapped donors; over 95% were de novo at given depth. Broader posttransplant TCR repertoire diversity was predicted by graft donor and pretransplant recipient Inverse Simpson Index values. After transplant, recipient diversity fell while pathologically expanded clonotypes grew through day 180. CD4 and CD8 repertoire contributions could not be separated without sorting.

TCRdb's copy holds only in-frame clones and misses some; the assay was immunoSEQ multiplex PCR. Here the sample spans tens of thousands of clones, 94% being singletons. The V gene's germline CDR1 is SGHTA and CDR2 FQGNSA. V lost 0 bases, J lost 5 bases, and 11 bases lay in between. The length of the CDR3 is 16 residues. This chain uses TRBV7-2 with TRBJ1-6, with D unclear. This TCR was recovered from a woman aged 45 to 65 in good health. Some clones in this sample may be carry-over from other donors' samples. Specimen: peripheral blood mononuclear cells. The CDR3, as DNA: TGTGCCAGCAGCTTAGCTGGCGGGCAGAATAATTCACCCCTCCACTTT. Its translation: CASSLAGGQNNSPLHF.